Listed below are T cell receptor beta chains from one sample, sequenced in a study of PD-1 blockade in mismatch repair-deficient tumors. Assay: immunoSEQ multiplex PCR; the TCRdb copy retains only in-frame clones and omits some. The sample has more than 90,000 clones, around three quarters seen once; the top ten hold 4% to 6%. The sample here was peripheral blood, taken around 60 weeks after starting pembrolizumab. The source of these receptors is an adult with mismatch repair-deficient cancer. The CDR3 runs from the conserved cysteine through the conserved F or W. The order of the fields is D gene, J gene, V gene, clone size, CDR3 DNA, CDR3 protein. D genes are given only for firm matches. A clone size is listed for some rows: how often the clone was seen (once, few, many), or a class if it is expanded.

D gene: TRBD2
J gene: TRBJ2-3
V gene: TRBV9
clone size: few
CDR3 DNA: TGTGCCAGCAGCGTTACTAGCGGGAGTGTGATAGATACGCAGTATTTT
CDR3 protein: CASSVTSGSVIDTQYF

D gene: TRBD2
J gene: TRBJ2-7
V gene: TRBV7-9
clone size: .
CDR3 DNA: TGTGCCAGCACCCCGGCGGGGGGCCCCTACGAGCAGTACTTC
CDR3 protein: CASTPAGGPYEQYF

D gene: .
J gene: TRBJ2-7
V gene: TRBV15
clone size: .
CDR3 DNA: TGTGCCACCAGCAGAGGGGCAGGGGTCTACGAGCAGTACTTC
CDR3 protein: CATSRGAGVYEQYF

D gene: .
J gene: TRBJ1-2
V gene: TRBV11-3
clone size: .
CDR3 DNA: TGTGCCAGCAGCTCACAAGGGGGGGCGTATGGCTACACCTTC
CDR3 protein: CASSSQGGAYGYTF

D gene: TRBD1
J gene: TRBJ2-2
V gene: TRBV9
clone size: .
CDR3 DNA: TGTGCCAGCAGCGTAGGGGGACAGGCGACCGGGGAGCTGTTTTTT
CDR3 protein: CASSVGGQATGELFF

D gene: .
J gene: TRBJ1-1
V gene: TRBV2
clone size: .
CDR3 DNA: TGTGCCAGCAGTGTATTGGGAGGTGAAGCTTTCTTT
CDR3 protein: CASSVLGGEAFF

D gene: .
J gene: TRBJ2-7
V gene: TRBV7-3
clone size: .
CDR3 DNA: TGTGCCAGCAGCTTAACGTCGGGCTACGAGCAGTACTTC
CDR3 protein: CASSLTSGYEQYF

D gene: .
J gene: TRBJ1-2
V gene: TRBV11-2
clone size: .
CDR3 DNA: TGTGCCAGCAGCTTACTTCGGGGTGGCTACACCTTC
CDR3 protein: CASSLLRGGYTF

D gene: TRBD2
J gene: TRBJ2-3
V gene: TRBV19
clone size: .
CDR3 DNA: TGTGCCAGTAAAGTAGCGGGAGGGGGGTCCACAGATACGCAGTATTTT
CDR3 protein: CASKVAGGGSTDTQYF

D gene: .
J gene: TRBJ1-1
V gene: TRBV7-9
clone size: .
CDR3 DNA: TGTGCTACGTTGGGGGGGAACACTGAAGCTTTCTTT
CDR3 protein: CATLGGNTEAFF

D gene: .
J gene: TRBJ2-7
V gene: TRBV15
clone size: once
CDR3 DNA: TGTGCCACCAGCCTGCCCATAGCCGGGAGCATATCCTACGAGCAGTACTTC
CDR3 protein: CATSLPIAGSISYEQYF

D gene: .
J gene: TRBJ1-2
V gene: TRBV30
clone size: .
CDR3 DNA: TGTGCCTGGAGTTCGGGAGGCTATGGCTACACCTTC
CDR3 protein: CAWSSGGYGYTF

D gene: .
J gene: TRBJ1-3
V gene: TRBV7-8
clone size: .
CDR3 DNA: TGTGCCAGCAGCTTATTTTGGGGGAGAACTGGAAACACCATATATTTT
CDR3 protein: CASSLFWGRTGNTIYF

D gene: .
J gene: TRBJ2-7
V gene: TRBV5-8
clone size: .
CDR3 DNA: TGTGCCAGCAGCTCCCCGGGGCACGAGCAGTACTTC
CDR3 protein: CASSSPGHEQYF

D gene: .
J gene: TRBJ1-2
V gene: TRBV6-6
clone size: .
CDR3 DNA: TGTGCCAGCAGCCCCGACGGGAACTATGGCTACACCTTC
CDR3 protein: CASSPDGNYGYTF

D gene: TRBD1
J gene: TRBJ1-1
V gene: TRBV6-5
clone size: .
CDR3 DNA: TGTGCCAGCAGACCACAGGGGAAGAACACTGAAGCTTTCTTT
CDR3 protein: CASRPQGKNTEAFF

D gene: .
J gene: TRBJ2-5
V gene: TRBV5-1
clone size: .
CDR3 DNA: TGCGCCAGCAGCCAGCTCAGTTCCCAAGAGACCCAGTACTTC
CDR3 protein: CASSQLSSQETQYF

D gene: .
J gene: TRBJ1-5
V gene: TRBV19
clone size: .
CDR3 DNA: TGTGCCAGTAGGGAAGGACAGTTCAATCAGCCCCAGCATTTT
CDR3 protein: CASREGQFNQPQHF

D gene: .
J gene: TRBJ1-1
V gene: TRBV29-1
clone size: .
CDR3 DNA: TGCAGCGTTACGGGAGTTGTAGACGGGGGGAAATCTGAAGCTTTCTTT
CDR3 protein: CSVTGVVDGGKSEAFF

D gene: .
J gene: TRBJ1-3
V gene: TRBV6-1
clone size: .
CDR3 DNA: TGTGCCAGCACAGTGACAGAGAGCTCTGGAAACACCATATATTTT
CDR3 protein: CASTVTESSGNTIYF

D gene: .
J gene: TRBJ2-7
V gene: TRBV11-3
clone size: .
CDR3 DNA: TGTGCCAGCGAGGGGACCCCTACCTACGAGCAGTACTTC
CDR3 protein: CASEGTPTYEQYF

D gene: .
J gene: TRBJ1-5
V gene: TRBV29-1
clone size: .
CDR3 DNA: TGCAGCGTTTCTCAGGATAGCAATCAGCCCCAGCATTTT
CDR3 protein: CSVSQDSNQPQHF

D gene: .
J gene: TRBJ2-3
V gene: TRBV7-7
clone size: .
CDR3 DNA: TGTGCTAGCAGCCCGGGACTCCTCACAGATACGCAGTATTTT
CDR3 protein: CASSPGLLTDTQYF

D gene: .
J gene: TRBJ1-1
V gene: TRBV5-4
clone size: .
CDR3 DNA: TGTGCCAGCATAATGAAAGAGAACACTGAAGCTTTCTTT
CDR3 protein: CASIMKENTEAFF

D gene: TRBD1
J gene: TRBJ2-2
V gene: TRBV6-5
clone size: .
CDR3 DNA: TGTGCCAGCAGAGATGACAGGGGGTCCACCGGGGAGCTGTTTTTT
CDR3 protein: CASRDDRGSTGELFF

D gene: .
J gene: TRBJ2-4
V gene: TRBV29-1
clone size: .
CDR3 DNA: TGCAGCGTTGTAAGATCGAACATTCAGTACTTC
CDR3 protein: CSVVRSNIQYF

D gene: TRBD2
J gene: TRBJ2-5
V gene: TRBV6-6
clone size: .
CDR3 DNA: TGTGCCAGCAGCACGACTAGCGGGAGGAGCTCGGAGACCCAGTACTTC
CDR3 protein: CASSTTSGRSSETQYF

D gene: .
J gene: TRBJ2-2
V gene: TRBV30
clone size: .
CDR3 DNA: TGTGCCTGGAGGGGGGTTAGCCCCACCGGGGAGCTGTTTTTT
CDR3 protein: CAWRGVSPTGELFF

D gene: TRBD2
J gene: TRBJ2-1
V gene: TRBV7-2
clone size: .
CDR3 DNA: TGTGCCAGCAGCCGACTAGCGGGAGGGTACAATGAGCAGTTCTTC
CDR3 protein: CASSRLAGGYNEQFF

D gene: .
J gene: TRBJ1-2
V gene: TRBV18
clone size: few
CDR3 DNA: TGTGCCAGCTCACCGGATCTGGTCTATGGCTACACCTTC
CDR3 protein: CASSPDLVYGYTF

D gene: .
J gene: TRBJ1-2
V gene: TRBV6-5
clone size: .
CDR3 DNA: TGTGCCAGCAGTTCTCTCCAGGGAGCTAACTATGGCTACACCTTC
CDR3 protein: CASSSLQGANYGYTF

D gene: .
J gene: TRBJ2-5
V gene: TRBV5-1
clone size: .
CDR3 DNA: TGCGCCAGCGCGAGGGGGGCCCCAACGGAGACCCAGTACTTC
CDR3 protein: CASARGAPTETQYF

D gene: .
J gene: TRBJ1-1
V gene: TRBV18
clone size: .
CDR3 DNA: TGTGCCAGCTCACCAAGGGAGGGGCAGCGTGGCACTGAAGCTTTCTTT
CDR3 protein: CASSPREGQRGTEAFF

D gene: .
J gene: TRBJ2-7
V gene: TRBV10-3
clone size: .
CDR3 DNA: TGTGCCATCAGCCCAGGGTCGAGGACCTACGAGCAGTACTTC
CDR3 protein: CAISPGSRTYEQYF

D gene: .
J gene: TRBJ2-2
V gene: TRBV18
clone size: .
CDR3 DNA: TGTGCCAGCTCACCTCAAAGGGGCCGCACCGGGGAGCTGTTTTTT
CDR3 protein: CASSPQRGRTGELFF